These 15 T cell receptor beta chains were all obtained from the same sample, sequenced in a study of response to subunit inactivated influenza vaccine. TCRdb reprocessed the RT-PCR reads with MiXCR, giving one entry per CDR3 protein. The table records about 610,000 distinct CDR3 sequences, less than 15% of them present only once. The sample in question was PBMCs from blood, obtained 11 to 12 days after vaccination. The receptors stem from a man in his forties or fifties who received an inactivated influenza vaccine.

The chain is built from TRBV12-3 or TRBV12-4 and TRBJ1-4; D gene unclear. Trimming cost V 7 bases and J 10 bases, with 19 bases left between them. The CDR3 has 14 residues. The CDR3 loop reads CASTIGVARGKLFF. The CDR3, as DNA: TGTGCCAGCACAATTGGGGTAGCTCGGGGAAAACTGTTTTTT.

This clonotype appeared a few times. CDR3 nucleotide sequence: TGCGCCAGCAGCTTGGAAGGGACAGGGGTTGGCCAGCCCCAGCATTTT. It specifies CASSLEGTGVGQPQHF. The chain carries TRBV5-1 and TRBJ1-5; 10 bases are shared with TRBD1. The length of the CDR3 is 16 residues. V lost 0 bases and J lost 7; bases outside the gene matches: 7. Germline V gene lookup returns CDR1 SGHRS and CDR2 YFSETQ.

This clonotype has just a few counts. J is TRBJ2-1 and V is TRBV5-1, with D maybe TRBD2 (5 bases). Germline CDR1 and CDR2: SGHRS and YFSETQ. The V and J ends lost 6 bases and 4 bases respectively, with 14 bases between them. The CDR3 is made up of 14 amino acids. CDR3 coding DNA: TGCGCCAGCACTTCCGGGGATCCTTACAATGAGCAGTTCTTC. Amino acid sequence: CASTSGDPYNEQFF.

The chain employs TRBV4-2 and TRBJ2-1, with unresolved D. Looked up from germline, CDR1 is LGHNA and CDR2 is YNFKEQ. The V and J ends lost 0 bases and 10 bases respectively, with 7 bases between them. CDR3 length equals 12 residues. The CDR3 region has the DNA TGTGCCAGCAGCCAAGAAGCCGGGGAGCAGTTCTTC. Translation gives CASSQEAGEQFF.

The J gene is TRBJ2-7, the V gene TRBV20-1; weak D call: TRBD1 (7 bases). The V gene's germline CDR1 is DFQATT and CDR2 SNEGSKA (reference sequence). Trimming took 2 bases from V and 5 from J, leaving 13 bases between them. This CDR3 is 13 amino acids long. The CDR3 loop reads CSARLARGDEQYF. Written as DNA, the CDR3 is TGCAGTGCTAGACTCGCCAGGGGGGACGAGCAGTACTTC.

V is TRBV6-5 and J is TRBJ2-3, with D possibly TRBD1 on 5 matching bases. Looked up from germline, CDR1 is MNHEY and CDR2 is SVGAGI. The CDR3 is made up of 15 amino acids. V was cut by 2 bases and J by 1 base, with 10 bases left in between. In DNA, the CDR3 is TGTGCCAGCAGTTACACCCCGACAGGCACAGATACGCAGTATTTT. Its translation is CASSYTPTGTDTQYF.

J is TRBJ2-5 and V is TRBV20-1; D ambiguous. CDR3 length: 10 residues. Germline CDR1 and CDR2: DFQATT and SNEGSKA (reference sequence). V lost 6 bases and J lost 3, with 5 bases in between. The CDR3, as DNA: TGCAGTGCAGCCAAAGAGACCCAGTACTTC. Translating gives CSAAKETQYF.

V gene TRBV6-1 combines with J gene TRBJ2-7, with 7 bases fitting TRBD1. The germline V gene encodes CDR1 MNHNS and CDR2 SASEGT. V gave up 7 bases and J gave up 0 bases; unmatched junction bases: 6. CDR3 length equals 14 residues. The CDR3 DNA reads as TGTGCCAGCAAGGACAGGTATAGCTCCTACGAGCAGTACTTC. Its translation is CASKDRYSSYEQYF.

The CDR3 bases are TGCAGTGCTAGAGAAGGGACAGGGGCTGGAAACACCATATATTTT. As protein: CSAREGTGAGNTIYF. V and J are TRBV20-1 and TRBJ1-3; 10 bases are shared with TRBD1. The CDR3 runs 15 residues. The V segment lost 0 bases and the J segment 2 bases; nucleotides outside the gene matches: 1. Germline CDR1 is DFQATT and CDR2 is SNEGSKA (reference sequence).

The V call is TRBV20-1, the J call TRBJ2-1, with 15 bases aligning to TRBD2. V lost 4 bases and J lost 0; bases outside the gene matches: 7. Per germline, CDR1 DFQATT and CDR2 SNEGSKA (reference sequence). The CDR3 consists of 18 residues. CDR3 nucleotide sequence: TGCAGTGCTATTGGGACTAGCGGGAGGTCGAGCTCCTACAATGAGCAGTTCTTC. Translation gives CSAIGTSGRSSSYNEQFF.

The chain links TRBV6-2 or TRBV6-3 to TRBJ2-5; possibly TRBD2 for D (6 bases). CDR3 length: 15 residues. Per the germline V gene, CDR1 is MNHEY and CDR2 is SVGEGT. The V gene lost 4 bases and the J gene lost 2 bases, with 14 bases spanning the gap. The CDR3 spells CASSSKAGPQETQYF. CDR3 nucleotides: TGTGCCAGCAGTTCTAAGGCGGGGCCTCAAGAGACCCAGTACTTC.

The chain employs TRBV4-1 and TRBJ1-3; unclear D gene. CDR3 size: 16 residues. V gave up 0 bases and J gave up 1 base, with 10 bases separating them. Germline V gene lookup returns CDR1 MGHRA and CDR2 YSYEKL. CDR3 region: CASSQEVSASGNTIYF. The CDR3 coding sequence is TGCGCCAGCAGCCAAGAGGTCAGTGCTTCTGGAAACACCATATATTTT.

The chain joins TRBV6-1 to TRBJ1-6; the D is unclear. V gave up 7 bases and J gave up 5 bases, with 12 bases separating them. Per germline, CDR1 MNHNS and CDR2 SASEGT. The length of the CDR3 is 14 residues. CDR3 residues: CASTGPRNNSPLHF. DNA of the CDR3: TGTGCCAGCACCGGACCGAGAAATAATTCACCCCTCCACTTT.

This clonotype showed up just a few times. The rearrangement links TRBV28 to TRBJ1-4; D call uncertain. The germline V gene encodes CDR1 MDHEN and CDR2 SYDVKM. V was trimmed by 6 bases and J by 1 base, leaving 12 bases between them. The CDR3 is 15 amino acids. CDR3 region: CASSTTGRTNEKLFF. CDR3 DNA: TGTGCCAGCAGCACCACCGGGAGAACTAATGAAAAACTGTTTTTT.

About this clonotype itself: An end of the junction differs from the germline gene, which may be a read error. The V and J genes are TRBV29-1 and TRBJ2-5, with D possibly being TRBD2 (5 bases). The germline V gene encodes CDR1 SQVTM and CDR2 ANQGSEA. CDR3 length: 12 residues. This chain's CDR3 is CGVDGVKETQYF. The CDR3 DNA reads as TGCGGCGTTGACGGGGTTAAAGAGACCCAGTACTTC.